This TCR beta chain was found in a study of T cell responses to AZD1222 COVID-19 vaccine. Study overall: Pooled samples include second doses given at about 4 or 12 weeks. Study conclusions and caveats: Donors were mostly white British, more females; clonal diversity possibly underestimated.

The length of the CDR3 is 19 residues. V dropped 1 base and J dropped 3; count of bases not matched to a gene: 17. Germline assignment: CDR1 KGHSH and CDR2 LQKENI. The assay was immunoSEQ multiplex PCR, and TCRdb's table has in-frame clones only and misses some. Of about 160,000 clones listed, 90% are singletons. Regarding this clone: Its target is unknown.

The sequenced sample was peripheral blood, obtained on day 0 of AZD1222 vaccination. This clonotype originated in an adult in good health. The rearrangement joins TRBV18 to TRBJ2-7; 8 bases are a match to TRBD1. CDR3: CASSPLGGKTGVNFYEQYF. CDR3 DNA: TGTGCCAGCTCACCACTTGGGGGAAAGACAGGGGTGAATTTCTACGAGCAGTACTTC.